Listed here are 31 T cell receptor beta chains from one sample, sequenced in a study of T-cell memory formation after mild COVID-19. TCRdb called the 5' RACE reads again in MiXCR, with one record for every CDR3 protein. The table shows 540,000 or so distinct CDR3 sequences, with about 20% occurring only once. The specimen was PBMCs or a T cell subset sorted from them (not recorded which). The receptors originated from an adult woman who had mild COVID-19 (a few samples of this study predate the infection). Cell type and time point are not known.

A few counts support this clonotype. The rearrangement links TRBV2 to TRBJ2-3; D remains unclear. This CDR3 is 14 amino acids long. CDR1 is SNHLY and CDR2 is FYNNEI in the germline V gene. The ends were cut back, 9 bases at V and 0 bases at J, with 13 bases in the middle. CDR3 in amino acids: CARGVIHSTDTQYF. In DNA, the CDR3 is TGTGCCAGGGGTGTGATCCATAGCACAGATACGCAGTATTTT.

The CDR3: CASSEGPPTYEQYF. The CDR3 nucleotides are TGTGCCAGCAGTGAAGGACCCCCTACCTACGAGCAGTACTTC. The chain recombines TRBV2 with TRBJ2-7; D is undetermined. The V end lost 1 base, the J end lost 2 bases, and 9 bases lay between the germline ends. Germline values: CDR1 SNHLY, CDR2 FYNNEI. The CDR3 loop spans 14 amino acids.

This chain links TRBV11-3 with TRBJ2-3, with D perhaps TRBD1 or TRBD2 (6 bases each). V was cut by 1 base and J by 5 bases, with 22 bases left in between. The CDR3 covers 18 residues. Germline V gene lookup returns CDR1 SGHNT and CDR2 YENEEA. The CDR3 loop is CASSLGSLPGAGVDTQYF. For the CDR3, the DNA is TGTGCCAGCAGCTTAGGGTCCCTACCGGGAGCAGGGGTAGATACGCAGTATTTT. Combining the CDR3 with reference TRBV11-3 and TRBJ2-3 gives the whole variable domain EAGVVQSPRYKIIEKKQPVAFWCNPISGHNTLYWYLQNLGQGPELLIRYENEEAVDDSQLPKDRFSAERLKGVDSTLKIQPAELGDSAVYLCASSLGSLPGAGVDTQYFGPGTRLTVL.

This clonotype was picked up a small number of times. This chain connects TRBV24-1 to TRBJ2-2; TRBD2 aligns across 11 bases. Germline CDR1 KGHDR, CDR2 SFDVKD. V lost 4 bases to trimming and J lost 1 base; unmatched junction nucleotides: 4. This CDR3 is 17 amino acids long. CDR3 sequence reads: CATSDTGTSGNTGELFF. Here the CDR3 DNA reads TGTGCCACCAGTGACACAGGGACTAGCGGGAACACCGGGGAGCTGTTTTTT.

This rearrangement joins TRBV7-9 to TRBJ2-7; TRBD2 aligns across 11 bases. CDR1 and CDR2 (germline): SEHNR, FQNEAQ (reference sequence). The CDR3 length is 16 residues. J was trimmed by 5 bases and V by 1 base; bases with no gene match: 7. Here the CDR3 reads CASSLERGTSGHEQYF. DNA of the CDR3: TGTGCCAGCAGCTTAGAGCGCGGGACTAGCGGACACGAGCAGTACTTC.

This chain links TRBV2 with TRBJ2-6; D possibly corresponds to TRBD2 (6 bases). In germline, CDR1 is SNHLY, CDR2 FYNNEI. The CDR3 is 14 residues long. The V gene lost 7 bases and the J gene lost 0 bases, with 7 bases spanning the gap. CDR3 loop: CASTGVSGANVLTF. In DNA, the CDR3 is TGTGCCAGCACGGGGGTCTCTGGGGCCAACGTCCTGACTTTC.

This clonotype was seen only once. The V gene is TRBV7-2, the J gene TRBJ2-1; D is unclear. V lost 0 bases and J 6 bases, leaving 6 bases between the germline ends. This CDR3 contains 13 residues. Germline CDR1 and CDR2: SGHTA and FQGNSA. The CDR3 nucleotides are TGTGCCAGCAGCTTAGCGGATGGCAATGAGCAGTTCTTC. Amino acids: CASSLADGNEQFF.

The chain couples TRBV7-3 to TRBJ2-3, with 7 bases identical to TRBD2. Germline V lookup: CDR1 SGHTA, CDR2 FQGTGA. V lost 4 bases, J lost 2 bases, and 3 bases stayed unmatched. This CDR3 is 14 amino acids long. The CDR3 coding sequence is TGTGCCAGCAGCTCCGGGGGGATCACAGATACGCAGTATTTT. Translated, it gives CASSSGGITDTQYF.

This clonotype occurred a few times. The CDR3 reads CSVLQNTEAFF. The CDR3 DNA is TGCAGCGTTCTCCAGAACACTGAAGCTTTCTTT. The chain employs TRBV29-1 and TRBJ1-1; D is uncertain. Trimming shortened V by 5 bases and J by 1 base, and 5 bases separated the two germline ends. Per the germline V gene, CDR1 is SQVTM and CDR2 is ANQGSEA. The CDR3 has 11 residues.

This chain uses TRBV30 with TRBJ2-7; 10 bases are shared with TRBD2. The CDR3 sequence is 15 residues long. With 3 bases clipped from V and 6 bases from J, the junction kept 11 bases outside the gene matches. Germline CDR1 GTSNPN, CDR2 SVGIG (reference sequence). The CDR3 region has the DNA TGTGCCTGGAGATCCCCGGGAGCGGGGGGGCGCGAGCAGTACTTC. This gives the protein CAWRSPGAGGREQYF.

This clonotype appeared many times. CDR3 sequence reads: CASSRAGGPSTDTQYF. The DNA for the CDR3 is TGCGCCAGCAGCAGAGCTGGGGGGCCCAGCACAGATACGCAGTATTTT. The chain uses TRBV5-1 and TRBJ2-3, with D perhaps matching TRBD1 or TRBD2 (6 bases each). Trimming pared 4 bases from V and 0 bases from J, leaving 15 bases between. This CDR3 comprises 16 residues. Germline CDR1 is SGHRS and CDR2 is YFSETQ.

This clonotype was counted between two and nine times. The rearrangement links TRBV7-7 to TRBJ2-3; 10 bases match TRBD2. The germline CDR1 and CDR2 sequences are SSHAT and FNYEAQ (reference sequence). With 1 base clipped from V and 0 bases from J, the junction kept 7 bases outside the gene matches. The CDR3 is 18 amino acids. CDR3 in amino acids: CASSLGLAGVSSTDTQYF. For the CDR3, the DNA is TGTGCCAGCAGCTTAGGACTAGCGGGTGTCTCTAGCACAGATACGCAGTATTTT.

This clonotype was found a few times. The chain couples TRBV6-1 to TRBJ2-5, with 8 bases that match TRBD2. Per the germline V gene, CDR1 is MNHNS and CDR2 is SASEGT. V trimming: 2 bases; J trimming: 0 bases; junction bases outside the gene matches: 11. This CDR3 spans 18 amino acids. In DNA, the CDR3 is TGTGCCAGCAGTGAATTAGGCGGGGGGCTCCAGTACCAAGAGACCCAGTACTTC. Protein product: CASSELGGGLQYQETQYF.

The table lists this clonotype with a few counts. The rearrangement links TRBV7-6 to TRBJ1-2; 12 bases are shared with TRBD1. With V trimmed by 0 bases and J by 1 base, 3 bases remained unmatched. Germline V lookup: CDR1 SGHVS, CDR2 FNYEAQ. The length of the CDR3 is 17 residues. The CDR3 is CASSLAGTGGFNYGYTF. The CDR3 DNA sequence: TGTGCCAGCAGCTTAGCGGGGACAGGGGGCTTTAACTATGGCTACACCTTC.

The chain links TRBV12-5 to TRBJ2-1; 9 bases map to TRBD2. This CDR3 contains 17 residues. J was trimmed by 0 bases and V by 2 bases; bases with no gene match: 5. Germline-derived CDR1 and CDR2 are LGHNT and FRNRAP. As DNA, the CDR3 is TGTGCTAGTGGTTTGATGCTAGCGGGACTCTCCTACAATGAGCAGTTCTTC. This translates into CASGLMLAGLSYNEQFF. Complete variable domain (other parts from reference TRBV12-5 and TRBJ2-1): DARVTQTPRHKVTEMGQEVTMRCQPILGHNTVFWYRQTMMQGLELLAYFRNRAPLDDSGMPKDRFSAEMPDATLATLKIQPSEPRDSAVYFCASGLMLAGLSYNEQFFGPGTRLTVL.

This clonotype was observed many times. The V gene is TRBV25-1, the J gene TRBJ2-7; D unclear. The CDR3 contains 13 residues. Trimming took off 2 bases at V and 5 bases at J, with 10 bases between the two ends. CDR1 is MGHDK and CDR2 is SYGVNS in the germline V gene. CDR3 region: CASSEVGVHEQYF. In DNA, the CDR3 is TGTGCCAGCAGTGAAGTTGGGGTCCACGAGCAGTACTTC.

This clonotype was found a few times. The chain joins TRBV5-1 to TRBJ1-1; maybe TRBD1 (5 bases). CDR3 size: 14 residues. V gave up 4 bases and J gave up 0 bases, with 10 bases separating them. From germline, CDR1 is SGHRS and CDR2 YFSETQ. CDR3 amino acids: CASSADILNTEAFF. For the CDR3, the DNA is TGCGCCAGCAGCGCGGACATCTTGAACACTGAAGCTTTCTTT.

The CDR3 is CASRSTRAGGVKNIQYF. The CDR3 DNA is TGTGCCAGCAGATCAACCCGGGCCGGCGGGGTCAAAAACATTCAGTACTTC. The chain carries TRBV7-3 and TRBJ2-4; D perhaps matches TRBD2 (6 bases). CDR3 length: 17 residues. Germline CDR1 reads SGHTA; CDR2 reads FQGTGA. The germline V and J ends were trimmed by 6 bases and 3 bases, with 21 bases remaining between them.

The rearrangement uses TRBV5-1 and TRBJ1-1, with TRBD1 matching 8 bases. The junction had 2 bases not matched to a gene; V was cut back by 4 bases and J by 0 bases. This CDR3 is built from 14 residues. Germline V gives CDR1 SGHRS, CDR2 YFSETQ. The CDR3 is CASSMTGVNTEAFF. The CDR3 DNA follows: TGCGCCAGCAGCATGACAGGGGTGAACACTGAAGCTTTCTTT. Based on the CDR3 plus reference TRBV5-1 and TRBJ1-1, the full variable domain is KAGVTQTPRYLIKTRGQQVTLSCSPISGHRSVSWYQQTPGQGLQFLFEYFSETQRNKGNFPGRFSGRQFSNSRSEMNVSTLELGDSALYLCASSMTGVNTEAFFGQGTRLTVV.

This clonotype was found a few times. This chain joins TRBV7-9 and TRBJ1-5; D is uncertain. With 4 bases removed from V and 5 bases from J, the gap between germline ends came to 12 bases. Germline V gives CDR1 SEHNR, CDR2 FQNEAQ (reference sequence). The CDR3 covers 14 residues. CDR3 loop: CASSSLIGDQPQHF. Here the CDR3 DNA reads TGTGCCAGCAGCTCCCTAATCGGGGATCAGCCCCAGCATTTT.

This clonotype was observed a handful of times. The gene calls are TRBV18 and TRBJ2-7, with 11 bases that match TRBD1. Germline assignment: CDR1 KGHSH and CDR2 LQKENI. The CDR3 extends over 17 amino acids. V shed 3 bases, J shed 0 bases, and the junction held 7 bases outside the gene matches. The CDR3, as DNA: TGTGCCAGCTCACCCGGACAGGGGGCCATAAACTCCTACGAGCAGTACTTC. Protein product: CASSPGQGAINSYEQYF. The whole variable domain, remainder taken from reference TRBV18 and TRBJ2-7, is NAGVMQNPRHLVRRRGQEARLRCSPMKGHSHVYWYRQLPEEGLKFMVYLQKENIIDESGMPKERFSAEFPKEGPSILRIQQVVRGDSAAYFCASSPGQGAINSYEQYFGPGTRLTVT.

This clonotype has a count of ten or more. The chain joins TRBV6-5 to TRBJ2-3; 7 bases are shared with TRBD2. CDR3 length: 15 amino acids. Looked up from germline, CDR1 is MNHEY and CDR2 is SVGAGI. The V gene end was trimmed by 6 bases and the J gene end by 0 bases; junction bases not matched to a gene: 6. CDR3 sequence (DNA): TGTGCCAGCAGCCGGCGGGGGTCTAGCACAGATACGCAGTATTTT. The encoded protein is CASSRRGSSTDTQYF.

This chain uses TRBV2 with TRBJ2-4, with a tentative D call TRBD1 (5 bases). The CDR3 is 15 residues long. Deletions cut 6 bases from V and 9 bases from J, with 21 bases between. CDR1 and CDR2 from the germline V gene are SNHLY and FYNNEI. CDR3 nucleotide sequence: TGTGCCAGCAGCCCGGATCATACAGGTTCGGGCATTCAGTACTTC. Encoded protein: CASSPDHTGSGIQYF.

This clonotype has a handful of counts. This chain joins TRBV29-1 and TRBJ2-5; 7 nucleotides match TRBD2. The CDR3 covers 14 residues. J gave up 0 bases and V 3 bases, and 4 bases lay outside the gene matches. Germline lookup yields CDR1 SQVTM and CDR2 ANQGSEA. CDR3 sequence (DNA): TGCAGCGTTGACGCGGCGGGAGACCAAGAGACCCAGTACTTC. It yields the protein CSVDAAGDQETQYF. The variable domain in full, completed from reference TRBV29-1 and TRBJ2-5, reads SAVISQKPSRDICQRGTSLTIQCQVDSQVTMMFWYRQQPGQSLTLIATANQGSEATYESGFVIDKFPISRPNLTFSTLTVSNMSPEDSSIYLCSVDAAGDQETQYFGPGTRLLVL.

A few counts support this clonotype. V gene TRBV6-5 combines with J gene TRBJ2-3, with TRBD2 matching 8 bases. The V segment lost 0 bases and the J segment 7 bases; nucleotides outside the gene matches: 9. CDR1 is MNHEY and CDR2 is SVGAGI in the germline V gene. The CDR3 is 16 amino acids. CDR3 protein: CASSYSSLRGGNTQYF. CDR3 bases: TGTGCCAGCAGTTACTCGTCCCTCCGGGGGGGTAATACGCAGTATTTT.

This clonotype was observed a handful of times. The chain couples TRBV12-3 or TRBV12-4 to TRBJ2-2; D possibly corresponds to TRBD1 (5 bases). The CDR3 is 15 residues long. V was shortened by 3 bases and J by 5 bases, with 13 bases between the two germline ends. In DNA form, the CDR3 reads TGTGCCAGCAGTTTCCAGGGCATCGATACCGGGGAGCTGTTTTTT. This sequence encodes CASSFQGIDTGELFF.

This clonotype showed up many times. The chain is built from TRBV7-8 and TRBJ2-7; 8 nucleotides match TRBD1. Germline lookup yields CDR1 SGHVS and CDR2 FQNEAQ. The V and J ends lost 4 bases and 5 bases, in that order; junction bases with no gene match: 10. This CDR3 comprises 15 residues. In DNA form, the CDR3 reads TGTGCCAGCAGCTCGCGCCGTTTACAGGGGGACGAGCAGTACTTC. This translates into CASSSRRLQGDEQYF.

This clonotype was picked up a small number of times. The genes are TRBV21-1 and TRBJ2-5; TRBD2, the table's D call, was not compared with the DNA. TRBV21-1 counts as a pseudogene. The CDR3 runs 16 residues. This chain's CDR3 is CASSKGGLAEEETQYF. The CDR3 DNA follows: TGTGCCAGCAGCAAAGGGGGGCTAGCGGAAGAAGAGACCCAGTACTTC.

The genes are TRBV6-6 and TRBJ2-1; 7 positions agree with TRBD2. J gave up 5 bases and V 10 bases, and 8 bases lay outside the gene matches. CDR1 and CDR2 (germline): MNHNY, SVGAGI (reference sequence). The CDR3 contains 13 residues. The DNA for the CDR3 is TGTGCCACCGGGGGGACTCCCAACAATGAGCAGTTCTTC. It yields the protein CATGGTPNNEQFF.

This clonotype has more than one count but fewer than ten. The CDR3 sequence is CATSGRILRNTGELFF. The CDR3 coding sequence is TGTGCCACTAGCGGGAGAATACTCCGGAACACCGGGGAGCTGTTTTTT. The V call is TRBV7-8, the J call TRBJ2-2, with 10 bases identical to TRBD2. CDR1 SGHVS and CDR2 FQNEAQ come from the germline V gene. After removal of 10 bases from V and 1 base from J, the junction contained 9 bases not matched to a gene. The CDR3 extends over 16 amino acids. Full variable domain (remainder filled in from reference TRBV7-8 and TRBJ2-2): GAGVSQSPRYKVAKRGQDVALRCDPISGHVSLFWYQQALGQGPEFLTYFQNEAQLDKSGLPSDRFFAERPEGSVSTLKIQRTQQEDSAVYLCATSGRILRNTGELFFGEGSRLTVL.

This chain uses TRBV19 with TRBJ2-7; D is unresolved. The V gene's germline CDR1 is LNHDA and CDR2 SQIVND (reference sequence). Trimming stripped 5 bases from V and 1 base from J, with 15 bases between. CDR3 length equals 15 residues. In nucleotides, the CDR3 is TGTGCCAGTAGTTCCCCGGACCTCCTATCCTACGAGCAGTACTTC. Its protein product is CASSSPDLLSYEQYF.